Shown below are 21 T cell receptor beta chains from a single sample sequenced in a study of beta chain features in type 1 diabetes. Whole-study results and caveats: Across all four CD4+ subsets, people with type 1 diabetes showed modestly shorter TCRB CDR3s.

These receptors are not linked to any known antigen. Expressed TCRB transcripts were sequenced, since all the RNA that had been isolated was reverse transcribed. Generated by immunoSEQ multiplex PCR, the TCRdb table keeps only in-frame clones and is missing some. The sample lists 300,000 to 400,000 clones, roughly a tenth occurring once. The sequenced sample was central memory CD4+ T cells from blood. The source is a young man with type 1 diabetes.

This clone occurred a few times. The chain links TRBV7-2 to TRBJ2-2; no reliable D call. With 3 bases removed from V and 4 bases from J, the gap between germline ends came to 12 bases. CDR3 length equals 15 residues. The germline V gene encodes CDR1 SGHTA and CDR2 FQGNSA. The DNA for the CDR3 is TGTGCCAGCAGCTTCTCCCACGTTCCCACCGGGGAGCTGTTTTTT. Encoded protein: CASSFSHVPTGELFF. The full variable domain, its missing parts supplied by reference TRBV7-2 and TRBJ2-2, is GAGVSQSPSNKVTEKGKDVELRCDPISGHTALYWYRQSLGQGLEFLIYFQGNSAPDKSGLPSDRFSAERTGGSVSTLTIQRTQQEDSAVYLCASSFSHVPTGELFFGEGSRLTVL.

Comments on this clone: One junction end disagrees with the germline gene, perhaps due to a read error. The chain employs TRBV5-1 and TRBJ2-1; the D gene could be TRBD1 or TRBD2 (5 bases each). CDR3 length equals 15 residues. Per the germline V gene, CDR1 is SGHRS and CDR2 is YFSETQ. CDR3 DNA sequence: TGCGCCAGTGTGCAGGGACCCGGCGTCCACAATCAGCAGTTCTTC. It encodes CASVQGPGVHNQQFF.

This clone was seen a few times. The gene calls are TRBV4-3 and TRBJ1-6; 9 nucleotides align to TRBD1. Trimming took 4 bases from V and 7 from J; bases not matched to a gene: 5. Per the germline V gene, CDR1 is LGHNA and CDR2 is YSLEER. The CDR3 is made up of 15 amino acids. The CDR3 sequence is CASSPGTGLNSPLHF. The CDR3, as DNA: TGCGCCAGCAGCCCGGGGACAGGGCTAAATTCACCCCTCCACTTT.

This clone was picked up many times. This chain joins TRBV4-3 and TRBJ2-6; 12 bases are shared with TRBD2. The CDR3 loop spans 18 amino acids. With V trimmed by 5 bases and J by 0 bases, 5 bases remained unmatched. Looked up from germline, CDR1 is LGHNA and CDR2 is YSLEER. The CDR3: CASSLGLAGDSGANVLTF. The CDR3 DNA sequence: TGCGCCAGCAGCTTGGGACTAGCGGGTGACTCTGGGGCCAACGTCCTGACTTTC.

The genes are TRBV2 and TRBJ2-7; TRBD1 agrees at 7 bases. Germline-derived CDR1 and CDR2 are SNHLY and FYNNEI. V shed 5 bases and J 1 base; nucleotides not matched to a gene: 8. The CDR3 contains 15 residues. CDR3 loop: CASSPRQGLSYEQYF. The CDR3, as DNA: TGTGCCAGCAGTCCCCGACAGGGATTGTCCTACGAGCAGTACTTC.

CDR3 in amino acids: CASRPDRGVRGYTF. The CDR3 nucleotides are TGTGCCAGCAGACCTGACAGGGGGGTTCGTGGCTACACCTTC. The J gene is TRBJ1-2, the V gene TRBV7-2; 9 nucleotides align to TRBD1. The CDR3 covers 14 residues. With V trimmed by 6 bases and J by 7 bases, 9 bases remained unmatched. Germline V CDR1 and CDR2: SGHTA, FQGNSA.

The CDR3 DNA reads as TGTGCCAGCAGCTTAGGCCCGTCGAGCTCTGGAAACACCATATATTTT. This codes for CASSLGPSSSGNTIYF. The chain is built from TRBV13 and TRBJ1-3; D is unclear. The V gene's germline CDR1 is PRHDT and CDR2 FYEKMQ (reference sequence). Trimming stripped 0 bases from V and 0 bases from J, with 9 bases between. This CDR3 is 16 amino acids long.

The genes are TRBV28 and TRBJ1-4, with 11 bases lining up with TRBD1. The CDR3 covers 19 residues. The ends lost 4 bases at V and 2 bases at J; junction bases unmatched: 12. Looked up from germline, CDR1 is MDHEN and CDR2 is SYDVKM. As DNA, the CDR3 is TGTGCCAGCAGTTCCGCCGGGACAGGGGGTGTCTTTACTAATGAAAAACTGTTTTTT. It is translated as CASSSAGTGGVFTNEKLFF.

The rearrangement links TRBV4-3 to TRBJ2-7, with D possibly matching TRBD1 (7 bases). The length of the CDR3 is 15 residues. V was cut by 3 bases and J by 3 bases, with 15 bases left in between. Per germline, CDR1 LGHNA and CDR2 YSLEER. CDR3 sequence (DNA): TGCGCCAGCAGCCAGGGAGGACAGGCGGTCTACGAGCAGTACTTC. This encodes CASSQGGQAVYEQYF.

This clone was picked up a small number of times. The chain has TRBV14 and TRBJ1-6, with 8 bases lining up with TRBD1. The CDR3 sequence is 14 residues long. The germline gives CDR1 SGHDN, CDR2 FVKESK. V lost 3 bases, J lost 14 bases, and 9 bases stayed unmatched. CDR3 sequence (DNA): TGTGCCAGCAGCCAGGGAGTGAAGGGACAGGCCCTCCACTTT. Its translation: CASSQGVKGQALHF.

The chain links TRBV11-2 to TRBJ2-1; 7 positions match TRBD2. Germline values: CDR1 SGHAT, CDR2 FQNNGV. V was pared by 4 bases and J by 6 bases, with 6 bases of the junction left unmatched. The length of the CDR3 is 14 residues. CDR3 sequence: CASSWGGSVNEQFF. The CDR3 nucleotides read TGTGCCAGCAGCTGGGGCGGGAGCGTCAATGAGCAGTTCTTC.

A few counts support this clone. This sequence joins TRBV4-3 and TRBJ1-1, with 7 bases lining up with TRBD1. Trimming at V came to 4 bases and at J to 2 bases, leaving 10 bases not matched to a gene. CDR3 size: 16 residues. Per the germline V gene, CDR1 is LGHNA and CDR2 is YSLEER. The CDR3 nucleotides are TGCGCCAGCAGCCGAGAACCGGGACAGCTTAACACTGAAGCTTTCTTT. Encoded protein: CASSREPGQLNTEAFF.

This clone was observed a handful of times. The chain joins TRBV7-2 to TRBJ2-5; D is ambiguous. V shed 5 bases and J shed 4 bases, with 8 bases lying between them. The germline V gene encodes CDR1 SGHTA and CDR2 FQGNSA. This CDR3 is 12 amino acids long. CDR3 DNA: TGTGCCAGCAGCAGGGTTGGAGAGACCCAGTACTTC. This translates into CASSRVGETQYF.

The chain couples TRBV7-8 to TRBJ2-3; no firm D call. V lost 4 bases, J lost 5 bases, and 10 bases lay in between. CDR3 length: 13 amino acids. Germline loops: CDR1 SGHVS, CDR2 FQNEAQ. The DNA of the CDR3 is TGTGCCAGCAGCTCTCGCGTCAGAGATACGCAGTATTTT. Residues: CASSSRVRDTQYF.

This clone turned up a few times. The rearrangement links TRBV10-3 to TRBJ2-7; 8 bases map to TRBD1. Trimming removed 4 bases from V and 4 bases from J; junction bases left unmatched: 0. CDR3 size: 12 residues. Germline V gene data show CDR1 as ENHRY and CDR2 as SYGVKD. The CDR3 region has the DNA TGTGCCATCAGTGGGACAGGGTACGAGCAGTACTTC. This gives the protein CAISGTGYEQYF.

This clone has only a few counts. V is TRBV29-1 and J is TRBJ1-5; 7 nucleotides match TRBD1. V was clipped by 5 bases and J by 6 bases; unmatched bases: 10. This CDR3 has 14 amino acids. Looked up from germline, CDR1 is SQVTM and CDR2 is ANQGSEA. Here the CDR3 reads CSVTVTGEGQPQHF. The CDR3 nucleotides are TGCAGCGTTACCGTTACAGGGGAGGGTCAGCCCCAGCATTTT.

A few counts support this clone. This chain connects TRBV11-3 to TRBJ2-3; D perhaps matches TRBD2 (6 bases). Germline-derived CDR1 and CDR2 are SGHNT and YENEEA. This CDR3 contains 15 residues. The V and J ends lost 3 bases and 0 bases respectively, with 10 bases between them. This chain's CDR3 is CASSFYGTSTDTQYF. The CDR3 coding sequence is TGTGCCAGCAGCTTTTACGGGACTAGCACAGATACGCAGTATTTT.

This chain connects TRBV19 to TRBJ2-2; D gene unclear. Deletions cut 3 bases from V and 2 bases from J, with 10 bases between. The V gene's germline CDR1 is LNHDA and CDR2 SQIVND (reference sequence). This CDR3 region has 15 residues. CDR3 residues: CASSMAGRNTGELFF. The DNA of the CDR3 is TGTGCCAGTAGTATGGCTGGAAGAAACACCGGGGAGCTGTTTTTT.

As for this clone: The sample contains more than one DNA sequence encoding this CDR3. The CDR3 DNA sequence: TGTGCCTGGCGCGGGAATTACGGGACCGGGCCCCGGGGGGGGGCCAACGTCCTGACTTTC. Translation: CAWRGNYGTGPRGGANVLTF. The chain has TRBV30 and TRBJ2-6; possible D gene TRBD2, 6 bases. Germline V gives CDR1 GTSNPN, CDR2 SVGIG (reference sequence). The CDR3 runs to 20 residues. V lost 5 bases, J lost 4 bases, and 30 bases lay in between.

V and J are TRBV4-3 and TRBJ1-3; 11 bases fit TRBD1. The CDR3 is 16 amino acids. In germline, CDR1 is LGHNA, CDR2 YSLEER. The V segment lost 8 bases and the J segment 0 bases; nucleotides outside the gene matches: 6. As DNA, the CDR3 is TGCGCCAGCGGACGGGACAGGGGGATCTCTGGAAACACCATATATTTT. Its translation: CASGRDRGISGNTIYF.

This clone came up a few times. DNA for the CDR3: TGTGCCAGCAGCTTAGACCCTACCGGGGAGCTGTTTTTT. This encodes CASSLDPTGELFF. The chain carries TRBV11-2 and TRBJ2-2; D unclear. The CDR3 extends over 13 amino acids. Germline V gene sequence: CDR1 SGHAT, CDR2 FQNNGV. The ends were cut back, 0 bases at V and 5 bases at J, with 4 bases in the middle. Together with reference TRBV11-2 and TRBJ2-2, the CDR3 gives the full variable domain: EAGVAQSPRYKIIEKRQSVAFWCNPISGHATLYWYQQILGQGPKLLIQFQNNGVVDDSQLPKDRFSAERLKGVDSTLKIQPAKLEDSAVYLCASSLDPTGELFFGEGSRLTVL.